The source of this T cell receptor (beta chain) is a study of CD8 T cells in ankylosing spondylitis. One entry per CDR3 protein, called by TCRdb with MiXCR from the 5' RACE reads. Altogether more than 650,000 distinct CDR3 sequences are present, approximately 10% being singletons, with the ten largest covering roughly 0.51%. CDR1 is LGHNA, CDR2 YNFKEQ, per germline. This CDR3 has 12 residues. V was pared by 1 base and J by 7 bases, with 4 bases between. At least ten counts were recorded for this clonotype. Its antigen remains unidentified. General study points: One TCR beta motif, made up of 7 or 8 highly homologous variants, appeared characteristic of ankylosing spondylitis blood.

The source of this sequence is a male donor with ankylosing spondylitis. The sample taken for sequencing was blood, either unsorted or a sorted T cell fraction (not recorded which). This sequence joins TRBV4-2 and TRBJ2-2; no definite D call. CDR3 coding DNA: TGTGCCAGCAGCCAAGTTGACGGGGAGCTGTTTTTT. It is translated as CASSQVDGELFF.